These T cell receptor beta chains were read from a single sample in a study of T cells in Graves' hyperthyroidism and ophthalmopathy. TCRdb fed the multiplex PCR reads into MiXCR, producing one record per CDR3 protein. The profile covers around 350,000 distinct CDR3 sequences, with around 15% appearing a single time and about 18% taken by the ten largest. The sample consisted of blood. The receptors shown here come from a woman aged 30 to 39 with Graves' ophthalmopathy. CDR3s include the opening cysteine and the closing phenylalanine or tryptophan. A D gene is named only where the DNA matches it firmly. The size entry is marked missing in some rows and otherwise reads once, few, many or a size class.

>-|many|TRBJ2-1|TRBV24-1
CATSDLWGREQFF
TGTGCCACCAGTGATTTGTGGGGGCGGGAGCAGTTCTTC
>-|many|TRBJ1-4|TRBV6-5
CASSYSRDIRDEKLFF
TGTGCCAGCAGTTACTCCCGGGACATTCGAGATGAAAAACTGTTTTTT
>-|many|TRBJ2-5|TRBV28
CASSPARNSRVETQYF
TGTGCCAGCAGCCCTGCGAGGAACAGTCGCGTTGAGACCCAGTACTTC
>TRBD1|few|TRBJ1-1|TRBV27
CASSLRQGRILNTEAFF
TGTGCCAGCAGTTTAAGACAGGGGCGAATACTGAACACTGAAGCTTTCTTT
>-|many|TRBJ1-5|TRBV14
CASSPRYGQPQHF
TGTGCCAGCAGCCCCCGGTACGGCCAGCCCCAGCATTTT
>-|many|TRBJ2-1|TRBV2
CASSTNKNNEQFF
TGTGCCAGCAGCACCAACAAGAACAATGAGCAGTTCTTC
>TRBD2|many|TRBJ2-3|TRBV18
CARDPTKAGIPPDTQYF
TGTGCCAGGGACCCGACAAAAGCGGGGATCCCCCCAGATACGCAGTATTTT
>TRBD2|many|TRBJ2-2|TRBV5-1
CASSSLGTSGGELFF
TGCGCCAGCAGCAGTCTAGGGACTAGCGGCGGGGAGCTGTTTTTT
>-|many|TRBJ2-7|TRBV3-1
CASSHGSPRFEQYF
TGTGCCAGCAGCCATGGCAGCCCGAGATTCGAGCAGTACTTC
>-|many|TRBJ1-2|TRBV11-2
CASSSWDRDHIDGYTF
TGTGCCAGCAGCTCCTGGGACCGGGACCATATCGATGGCTACACCTTC
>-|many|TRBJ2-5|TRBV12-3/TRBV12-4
CASSPVPGTQYF
TGTGCCAGCAGCCCAGTCCCAGGGACCCAGTACTTC
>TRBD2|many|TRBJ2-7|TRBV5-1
CASGRLAGGYEQYF
TGCGCCAGCGGACGACTAGCGGGAGGATACGAGCAGTACTTC
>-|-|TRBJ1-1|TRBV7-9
CASSHRTKMNTEAFF
TGTGCCAGCAGCCATAGGACTAAAATGAACACTGAAGCTTTCTTT
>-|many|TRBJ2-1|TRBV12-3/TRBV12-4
CASSLRNREVANEQFF
TGTGCCAGCAGTTTAAGGAACAGGGAAGTCGCCAATGAGCAGTTCTTC
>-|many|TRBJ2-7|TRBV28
CASSLRGYSYEQYF
TGTGCCAGCAGCCTCAGGGGCTATTCCTACGAGCAGTACTTC
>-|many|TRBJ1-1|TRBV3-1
CASSQDVTEAFF
TGTGCCAGCAGCCAAGACGTGACTGAAGCTTTCTTT
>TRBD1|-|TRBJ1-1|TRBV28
CASSFPTGFKNTEAFF
TGTGCCAGCAGTTTCCCGACAGGGTTCAAGAACACTGAAGCTTTCTTT
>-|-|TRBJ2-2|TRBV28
CASSFPDGAANTGELFF
TGTGCCAGCAGTTTCCCCGATGGGGCAGCGAACACCGGGGAGCTGTTTTTT
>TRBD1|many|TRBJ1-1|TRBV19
CASSHRDRGTEGTEAFF
TGTGCCAGTAGCCACCGGGACAGAGGAACGGAAGGCACTGAAGCTTTCTTT
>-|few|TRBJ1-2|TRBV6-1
CASSHGVAWGYTF
TGTGCCAGCAGCCACGGGGTGGCGTGGGGCTACACCTTC
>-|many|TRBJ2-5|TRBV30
CAWSQGQGGETQYF
TGTGCCTGGAGTCAAGGCCAGGGGGGAGAGACCCAGTACTTC
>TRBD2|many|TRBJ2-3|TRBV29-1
CSVEVRASGGTDTQYF
TGCAGCGTTGAAGTCAGGGCTAGCGGGGGAACAGATACGCAGTATTTT
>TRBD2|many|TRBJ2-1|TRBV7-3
CASSQGLAAYNEQFF
TGTGCCAGCAGCCAAGGACTAGCGGCCTACAATGAGCAGTTCTTC
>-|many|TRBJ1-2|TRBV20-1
CSARAGDGYTF
TGCAGTGCGAGGGCAGGGGATGGCTACACCTTC
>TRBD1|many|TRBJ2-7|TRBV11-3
CASSPDLRTGVYEQYF
TGTGCCAGCAGCCCCGACTTAAGGACAGGGGTCTACGAGCAGTACTTC
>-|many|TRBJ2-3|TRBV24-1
CATRDIFVDTQYF
TGTGCCACCAGGGACATTTTCGTAGATACGCAGTATTTT
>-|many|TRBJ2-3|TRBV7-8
CASSLVARVTDTQYF
TGTGCCAGCAGCTTAGTTGCCAGGGTTACAGATACGCAGTATTTT
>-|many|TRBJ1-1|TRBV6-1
CASTLGTFAEAFF
TGTGCCAGCACCCTGGGGACCTTCGCTGAAGCTTTCTTT
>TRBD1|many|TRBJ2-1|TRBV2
CASSRPRDSTNNEQFF
TGTGCCAGCAGTAGACCCAGGGACAGTACCAACAATGAGCAGTTCTTC
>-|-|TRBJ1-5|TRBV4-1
CASSPDPGILLQPQHF
TGCGCCAGCAGCCCGGATCCAGGGATCTTGTTGCAGCCCCAGCATTTT
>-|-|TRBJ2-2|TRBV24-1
CATSDLGTGELFF
TGTGCCACCAGTGATTTAGGGACCGGGGAGCTGTTTTTT
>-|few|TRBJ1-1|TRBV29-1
CSVQTGRDTEAFF
TGCAGCGTGCAGACAGGTCGTGACACTGAAGCTTTCTTT
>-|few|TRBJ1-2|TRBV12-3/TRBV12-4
CASSLDHSNYGYTF
TGTGCCAGCAGTTTGGACCATTCTAACTATGGCTACACCTTC
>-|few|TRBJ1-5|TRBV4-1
CASSQEAGFNQPQHF
TGCGCCAGCAGCCAAGAAGCAGGGTTCAATCAGCCCCAGCATTTT
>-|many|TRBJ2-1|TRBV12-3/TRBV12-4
CASSLVNEQFF
TGTGCCAGCAGTTTGGTCAATGAGCAGTTCTTC
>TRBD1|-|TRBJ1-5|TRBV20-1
CSARDPGQGYQPQHF
TGCAGTGCTAGAGATCCAGGACAGGGTTATCAGCCCCAGCATTTT
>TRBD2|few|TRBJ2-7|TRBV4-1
CASSHGTSGAYEQYF
TGCGCCAGCAGCCATGGTACTAGCGGGGCCTACGAGCAGTACTTC
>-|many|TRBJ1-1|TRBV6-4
CASSAARNTEAFF
TGTGCCAGCAGTGCAGCGAGGAACACTGAAGCTTTCTTT
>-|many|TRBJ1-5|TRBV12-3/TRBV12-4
CASSFYPTVSNQPQHF
TGTGCCAGCAGTTTTTATCCTACAGTTAGCAATCAGCCCCAGCATTTT
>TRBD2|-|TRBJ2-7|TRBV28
CASSSGLAGEDDEQYF
TGTGCCAGCAGTTCAGGACTAGCGGGAGAGGATGACGAGCAGTACTTC
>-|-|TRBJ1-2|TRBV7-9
CASSPYNYGYTF
TGTGCCAGCAGCCCCTATAACTATGGCTACACCTTC
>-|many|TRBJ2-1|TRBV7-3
CASSQTAAEYNEQFF
TGTGCCAGCAGCCAGACTGCGGCGGAATACAATGAGCAGTTCTTC
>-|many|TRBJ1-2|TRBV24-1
CATSDSGRSHGYTF
TGTGCCACCAGTGACTCGGGACGGAGTCATGGCTACACCTTC
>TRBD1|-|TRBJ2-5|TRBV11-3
CAWIQGARTQYF
TGTGCCTGGATTCAGGGGGCAAGGACCCAGTACTTC
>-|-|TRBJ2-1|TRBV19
CASMRGTYDEQFF
TGTGCCAGTATGAGGGGGACCTACGATGAGCAGTTCTTC
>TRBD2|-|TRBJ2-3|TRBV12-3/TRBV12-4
CASIHPRGGARSGDTQYF
TGTGCCAGCATTCACCCACGGGGGGGGGCCCGCTCGGGAGATACGCAGTATTTT
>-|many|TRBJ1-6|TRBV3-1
CASSPGWGNSPLHF
TGTGCCAGCAGCCCGGGTTGGGGTAATTCACCCCTCCACTTT